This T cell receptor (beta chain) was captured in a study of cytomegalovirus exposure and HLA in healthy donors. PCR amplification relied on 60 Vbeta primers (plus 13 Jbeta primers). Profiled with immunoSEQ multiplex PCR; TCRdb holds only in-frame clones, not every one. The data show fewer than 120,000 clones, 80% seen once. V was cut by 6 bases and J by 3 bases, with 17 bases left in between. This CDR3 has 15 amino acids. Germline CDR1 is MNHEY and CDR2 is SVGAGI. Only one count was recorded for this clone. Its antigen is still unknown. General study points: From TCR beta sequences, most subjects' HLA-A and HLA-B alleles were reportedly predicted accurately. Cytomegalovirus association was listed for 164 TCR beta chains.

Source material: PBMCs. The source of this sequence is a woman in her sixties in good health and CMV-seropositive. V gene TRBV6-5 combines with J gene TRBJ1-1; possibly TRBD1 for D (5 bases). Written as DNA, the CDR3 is TGTGCCAGCAGACAAGGGGCGGGATCGGACACTGAAGCTTTCTTT. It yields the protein CASRQGAGSDTEAFF.